These 6 T cell receptor beta chains share one sample of origin, sequenced in a study of T cells in Graves' hyperthyroidism and ophthalmopathy. The investigators amplified TCR beta CDR3 regions from RNA transcripts. A first-round RT-PCR of the TCR CDR3 used the HTBI primer set. MiXCR was run by TCRdb on the multiplex PCR reads, yielding one entry per CDR3 protein. The repertoire holds about 520,000 distinct CDR3 sequences, approximately 25% seen once, with about 11% in the top ten. The sequencing input was blood. Receptors originate from a woman in her twenties or thirties with Graves' ophthalmopathy.

This clonotype showed up many times. This chain uses TRBV4-1 with TRBJ2-5; no firm D call. The V gene lost 1 base and the J gene lost 2 bases, with 5 bases spanning the gap. Germline V CDR1 and CDR2: MGHRA, YSYEKL. The CDR3 is made up of 13 amino acids. The DNA of the CDR3 is TGCGCCAGCAGCCAAGTGTGGCAAGAGACCCAGTACTTC. Amino acid sequence: CASSQVWQETQYF.

This clonotype was counted a single time. One junction end disagrees with the germline gene, perhaps due to a read error. The genes are TRBV12-3 or TRBV12-4 and TRBJ1-3; TRBD1 aligns across 8 bases. The CDR3 contains 14 residues. CDR3 DNA: TGTGCCAGCAGTTTGACAGGGGAGAGAAACATCATATATTTT. The encoded protein is CASSLTGERNIIYF.

The chain is built from TRBV3-1 and TRBJ2-5; D is possibly TRBD2 (5 bases). The CDR3 is made up of 15 amino acids. Germline CDR1 reads LGHDT; CDR2 reads YNNKEL (reference sequence). The V gene lost 0 bases and the J gene lost 5 bases, with 13 bases spanning the gap. The CDR3 is CASSQEEVRGETQYF. The CDR3 coding sequence is TGTGCCAGCAGCCAAGAAGAGGTTCGCGGGGAGACCCAGTACTTC.

This clonotype was recorded at least ten times. This chain's CDR3 is CASSYGGLKQETQYF. The CDR3 region has the DNA TGTGCCAGCAGTTACGGGGGGCTAAAACAAGAGACCCAGTACTTC. The chain has TRBV6-5 and TRBJ2-5; the D call may be TRBD1 or TRBD2 (6 bases each). The CDR3 runs 15 residues. Germline V gene sequence: CDR1 MNHEY, CDR2 SVGAGI. Trimming pared 2 bases from V and 2 bases from J, leaving 12 bases between.

This clonotype was observed at least ten times. The chain is built from TRBV6-5 and TRBJ1-6; no firm D call. Trimming pared 2 bases from V and 7 bases from J, leaving 9 bases between. Germline CDR1 MNHEY, CDR2 SVGAGI. There are 14 residues in the CDR3. CDR3 region: CASSYGADNSPLHF. CDR3 DNA: TGTGCCAGCAGTTACGGCGCGGACAATTCACCCCTCCACTTT.

In this sample, this clonotype turned up many times. V gene TRBV6-2 or TRBV6-3 combines with J gene TRBJ1-1; 9 positions agree with TRBD1. The V gene's germline CDR1 is MNHEY and CDR2 SVGEGT. With V trimmed by 2 bases and J by 0 bases, 4 bases remained unmatched. The CDR3 consists of 16 residues. Here the CDR3 DNA reads TGTGCCAGCAGTTACGAGGGGACAGGGATGAACACTGAAGCTTTCTTT. The encoded protein is CASSYEGTGMNTEAFF.